A single sample is the source of the 20 T cell receptor beta chains below, sequenced in a study of blood T cell repertoires in COVID-19. The data were produced by immunoSEQ multiplex PCR, yet TCRdb's version contains in-frame clones alone and is incomplete. This sample has roughly 200,000 clones; around 80% occur once, and the top ten carry 5.5% to 7%. Sequencing used peripheral blood. The source of these receptors is a woman aged 70-85 years with acute or convalescent COVID-19.

The chain is built from TRBV5-1 and TRBJ1-2, with TRBD1 matching over 11 bases. The V gene's germline CDR1 is SGHRS and CDR2 YFSETQ. Unmatched junction bases numbered 9, after V lost 4 bases and J lost 4 bases. The CDR3 consists of 16 residues. The CDR3 DNA is TGCGCCAGCAGCGGAGGGACAGGGGGGTTTCCCTATGGCTACACCTTC. Translating gives CASSGGTGGFPYGYTF.

This sequence joins TRBV21-1 and TRBJ2-7; TRBD2 is the table's D call, not checked against the DNA. TRBV21-1 corresponds to a pseudogene. The CDR3 covers 11 residues. As DNA, the CDR3 is TGTGCCAGGGGGACTACCTACGAGCAGTACTTC. Translated, it gives CARGTTYEQYF.

The chain employs TRBV27 and TRBJ2-7, with 7 nucleotides matching TRBD2. The CDR3 has 15 amino acids. V trimming: 6 bases; J trimming: 2 bases; junction bases outside the gene matches: 10. In germline, CDR1 is MNHEY, CDR2 SMNVEV (reference sequence). The CDR3 region has the DNA TGTGCCAGCAGCGGGGGAGGGTTTAACACCTACGAGCAGTACTTC. This translates into CASSGGGFNTYEQYF.

J is TRBJ1-4 and V is TRBV12-3 or TRBV12-4; unclear D gene. V gave up 1 base and J gave up 8 bases, with 5 bases separating them. CDR3 size: 12 residues. This CDR3 reads CASSLVREKLFF. The DNA for the CDR3 is TGTGCCAGCAGTTTAGTGAGGGAAAAACTGTTTTTT.

The chain couples TRBV28 to TRBJ2-7; no clear D. Germline CDR1 MDHEN, CDR2 SYDVKM. The CDR3 length is 14 residues. The V end lost 6 bases, the J end lost 4 bases, and 16 bases lay between the germline ends. CDR3 coding DNA: TGTGCCAGCAGCCTAGACCGATCTTCGTACGAGCAGTACTTC. This gives the protein CASSLDRSSYEQYF.

As to this clone: A junction boundary mismatches the germline segment, possibly from a read error. The J gene is TRBJ2-1, the V gene TRBV2; D is perhaps TRBD2 (5 bases). CDR3 length equals 14 residues. Germline CDR1 SNHLY, CDR2 FYNNEI. CDR3 DNA: TGTGCCAGCAGTAAAGCGGCTCGCTACAATGAGCAGTTCTTC. Translation: CASSKAARYNEQFF. Variable domain in full (rest from reference TRBV2 and TRBJ2-1): EPEVTQTPSHQVTQMGQEVILRCVPISNHLYFYWYRQILGQKVEFLVSFYNNEISEKSEIFDDQFSVERPDGSNFTLKIRSTKLEDSAMYFCASSKAARYNEQFFGPGTRLTVL.

This clone showed up just once. The chain employs TRBV10-3 and TRBJ2-7; 12 bases are a match to TRBD1. This CDR3 spans 13 amino acids. J was trimmed by 5 bases and V by 6 bases; bases with no gene match: 2. Germline V gives CDR1 ENHRY, CDR2 SYGVKD. CDR3 region: CAIRGTGGDEQYF. DNA for the CDR3: TGTGCCATCAGGGGGACAGGGGGCGACGAGCAGTACTTC.

Details on this clone: The germline gene is not matched at one end of the junction; a read error may be the cause. The rearrangement links TRBV6-1 to TRBJ1-6, with 9 bases aligning to TRBD1. Germline values: CDR1 MNHNS, CDR2 SASEGT. This CDR3 spans 15 amino acids. The DNA of the CDR3 is TGTGCCAGCAGTGAGGACAGGGGCTATAGTTCACCCCTCCACTTT. As protein: CASSEDRGYSSPLHF.

The rearrangement joins TRBV28 to TRBJ2-7; 10 nucleotides agree with TRBD2. V trimming: 4 bases; J trimming: 5 bases; junction bases outside the gene matches: 8. The CDR3 consists of 15 residues. Per the germline V gene, CDR1 is MDHEN and CDR2 is SYDVKM. The CDR3 nucleotides read TGTGCCAGCAGTTCGCCCACGGGACTAGCGAACGAGCAGTACTTC. This encodes CASSSPTGLANEQYF.

The rearrangement uses TRBV28 and TRBJ2-3, with 9 bases that match TRBD2. V lost 6 bases to trimming and J lost 5 bases; unmatched junction nucleotides: 12. CDR3 length equals 16 residues. Germline CDR1 reads MDHEN; CDR2 reads SYDVKM. The CDR3 here is CASRLSGSFRGDTQYF. For the CDR3, the DNA is TGTGCCAGCAGGCTTAGCGGGAGCTTCCGGGGAGATACGCAGTATTTT.

This chain joins TRBV2 and TRBJ2-7; 10 bases agree with TRBD2. J gave up 4 bases and V 4 bases, and 4 bases lay outside the gene matches. The CDR3 sequence is 14 residues long. Germline CDR1 and CDR2: SNHLY and FYNNEI. CDR3 in DNA: TGTGCCAGCAGTGGCTCTAGCGGGAGTTACGAGCAGTACTTC. Amino acid sequence: CASSGSSGSYEQYF. Full variable domain (rest looked up from reference TRBV2 and TRBJ2-7): EPEVTQTPSHQVTQMGQEVILRCVPISNHLYFYWYRQILGQKVEFLVSFYNNEISEKSEIFDDQFSVERPDGSNFTLKIRSTKLEDSAMYFCASSGSSGSYEQYFGPGTRLTVT.

In this sample, this clone turned up once. The chain uses TRBV6-4 and TRBJ2-1; maybe TRBD2 (6 bases). The CDR3 runs to 15 residues. Trimming took off 0 bases at V and 2 bases at J, with 8 bases between the two ends. The germline V gene has CDR1 MRHNA and CDR2 SNTAGT. CDR3: CASSDSTGAYNEQFF. CDR3 nucleotide sequence: TGTGCCAGCAGTGACTCGACGGGGGCCTACAATGAGCAGTTCTTC.

This chain joins TRBV7-8 and TRBJ1-2; TRBD1 aligns across 9 bases. The CDR3 length is 15 residues. Germline V gives CDR1 SGHVS, CDR2 FQNEAQ. The V segment lost 6 bases and the J segment 4 bases; nucleotides outside the gene matches: 9. The DNA for the CDR3 is TGTGCCAGCAGAGAGCCGGGACAGGGTGGCTATGGCTACACCTTC. The encoded protein is CASREPGQGGYGYTF.

The gene calls are TRBV5-1 and TRBJ2-3, with D possibly being TRBD2 (6 bases). CDR1 is SGHRS, CDR2 YFSETQ, per germline. The CDR3 consists of 13 residues. The V gene lost 0 bases and the J gene lost 5 bases, with 7 bases spanning the gap. Here the CDR3 reads CASSLAGGDTQYF. The CDR3 DNA reads TGCGCCAGCAGCTTGGCCGGGGGAGATACGCAGTATTTT. Filled out from reference TRBV5-1 and TRBJ2-3, the complete variable domain reads KAGVTQTPRYLIKTRGQQVTLSCSPISGHRSVSWYQQTPGQGLQFLFEYFSETQRNKGNFPGRFSGRQFSNSRSEMNVSTLELGDSALYLCASSLAGGDTQYFGPGTRLTVL.

The chain employs TRBV5-1 and TRBJ2-2, with 9 bases aligning to TRBD1. Unmatched junction bases numbered 5, after V lost 4 bases and J lost 4 bases. The CDR3 contains 15 residues. Germline loops: CDR1 SGHRS, CDR2 YFSETQ. The CDR3 sequence is CASSPGTGSTGELFF. The CDR3 bases are TGCGCCAGCAGCCCCGGGACAGGGAGCACCGGGGAGCTGTTTTTT.

This chain uses TRBV7-2 with TRBJ2-5; D possibly corresponds to TRBD1 (5 bases). CDR1 is SGHTA and CDR2 is FQGNSA in the germline V gene. Trimming took 1 base from V and 2 from J, leaving 11 bases between them. The CDR3 runs to 15 residues. Here the CDR3 reads CASSLGAGLQETQYF. The CDR3 DNA sequence: TGTGCCAGCAGCTTAGGGGCAGGGCTGCAAGAGACCCAGTACTTC.

In this sample, this clone turned up once. This chain links TRBV11-2 with TRBJ2-1, with 10 bases matching TRBD1. This CDR3 spans 15 amino acids. Germline V gene lookup returns CDR1 SGHAT and CDR2 FQNNGV. V lost 5 bases to trimming and J lost 4 bases; unmatched junction nucleotides: 5. This CDR3 is CASSRGQGQYNEQFF. The DNA for the CDR3 is TGTGCCAGCAGCCGGGGACAGGGGCAATACAATGAGCAGTTCTTC.

This clone was picked up a small number of times. The V and J genes are TRBV7-9 and TRBJ1-6; weak D call: TRBD1 (5 bases). The CDR3 spans 13 residues. From germline, CDR1 is SEHNR and CDR2 FQNEAQ (reference sequence). Trimming took 1 base from V and 7 from J, leaving 5 bases between them. CDR3 residues: CASSLDRNSPLHF. CDR3 in DNA: TGTGCCAGCAGCTTAGACAGGAATTCACCCCTCCACTTT.

This clone was recorded a few times. The rearrangement uses TRBV15 and TRBJ2-1; TRBD2 matches at 11 bases. V lost 2 bases to trimming and J lost 6 bases; unmatched junction nucleotides: 3. Looked up from germline, CDR1 is LNHNV and CDR2 is YYDKDF (reference sequence). The CDR3 contains 15 residues. The CDR3 DNA follows: TGTGCCACCAGCAGACGAGGACTAGCGGGCAATGAGCAGTTCTTC. Translation gives CATSRRGLAGNEQFF.

This clone showed up many times. The rearrangement links TRBV6-1 to TRBJ1-5; TRBD1 agrees at 8 bases. The junction had 5 bases not matched to a gene; V was cut back by 4 bases and J by 0 bases. From germline, CDR1 is MNHNS and CDR2 SASEGT. There are 16 residues in the CDR3. The CDR3 protein is CASSGGTGNSNQPQHF. The CDR3 bases are TGTGCCAGCAGTGGGGGGACAGGAAATAGCAATCAGCCCCAGCATTTT.